This T cell receptor (beta chain) comes out of a study of T cell responses to AZD1222 COVID-19 vaccine. Study-level findings and limits: CD4 TCRs covered the whole spike, strongest at regions 160-218 and 743-854.

Turning to this clone: Its antigen is still unknown.

Profiled with immunoSEQ multiplex PCR; TCRdb holds only in-frame clones, not every one. Of about 140,000 clones listed, 70% to 90% are singletons. The CDR3 totals 16 residues. Between the trimmed V and J ends, which lost 4 bases and 6 bases, there was a span of 21 bases. Germline CDR1 reads MNHEY; CDR2 reads SMNVEV (reference sequence). The receptor was isolated from an adult in good health. The rearrangement joins TRBV27 to TRBJ1-1; unclear D gene. The starting material was peripheral blood, obtained on day 0 of AZD1222 vaccination. CDR3 sequence reads: CASSSPRPDLGSEAFF. The CDR3 nucleotides read TGTGCCAGCAGTTCCCCACGACCGGACCTGGGATCTGAAGCTTTCTTT.